Following are 5 T cell receptor beta chains from one sample sequenced in a study of T-cell memory formation after mild COVID-19. A single record per CDR3 protein comes from TCRdb applying MiXCR to the 5' RACE reads. The sample has about 270,000 distinct CDR3 sequences; approximately 15% are singletons. Sample: PBMCs or a T cell subset sorted from them (not recorded which). These receptors were obtained from an adult woman who had mild COVID-19 (a few samples of this study predate the infection). Cell type and time point are not known.

Turning to this clonotype: This may be a read error: a much more frequent sequence differs by one nucleotide. This chain links TRBV12-3 or TRBV12-4 with TRBJ1-4; D gene unclear. The CDR3 is 11 residues long. The CDR3: CASRGNEKLIF. DNA of the CDR3: TGTGCCAGCAGGGGTAATGAAAAACTGATTTTT.

This clonotype was detected only a few times. CDR3 coding DNA: TGTGCCAGCAGCTCGAGCTATAGCGGGAGTACCGCCTACGAGCAGTACTTC. Translated, it gives CASSSSYSGSTAYEQYF. V gene TRBV11-2 combines with J gene TRBJ2-7, with 9 positions matching TRBD2. This CDR3 is built from 17 residues. Unmatched junction bases numbered 12, after V lost 4 bases and J lost 2 bases. Germline loops: CDR1 SGHAT, CDR2 FQNNGV.

V is TRBV12-3 or TRBV12-4 and J is TRBJ1-6; D gene uncertain. Trimming took 6 bases from V and 9 from J, leaving 15 bases between them. The CDR3 has 14 amino acids. CDR3 loop: CASSSVLGRSPLHF. The CDR3 region has the DNA TGTGCCAGCAGCAGTGTCCTTGGCCGTTCACCCCTCCACTTT.

The rearrangement uses TRBV20-1 and TRBJ1-5; D is unclear. In germline, CDR1 is DFQATT, CDR2 SNEGSKA (reference sequence). Deletions cut 4 bases from V and 2 bases from J, with 6 bases between. The CDR3 extends over 12 amino acids. Here the CDR3 DNA reads TGCAGTGCTATTCATGGCAATCAGCCCCAGCATTTT. This encodes CSAIHGNQPQHF.

The table lists this clonotype with a few counts. V is TRBV7-9 and J is TRBJ1-5, with a tentative D call TRBD1 (6 bases). The CDR3 has 14 amino acids. Germline CDR1 is SEHNR and CDR2 is FQNEAQ (reference sequence). V lost 5 bases to trimming and J lost 3 bases, with 11 bases between them. CDR3: CASSLGAVNQPQHF. DNA of the CDR3: TGTGCCAGCAGCCTGGGGGCGGTCAATCAGCCCCAGCATTTT.